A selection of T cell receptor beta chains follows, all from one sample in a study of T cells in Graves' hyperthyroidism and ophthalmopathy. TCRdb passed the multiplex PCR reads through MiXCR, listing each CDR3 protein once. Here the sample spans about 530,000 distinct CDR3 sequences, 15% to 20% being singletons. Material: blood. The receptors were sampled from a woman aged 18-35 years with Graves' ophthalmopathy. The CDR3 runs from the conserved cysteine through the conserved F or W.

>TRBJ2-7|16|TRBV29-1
CSVEETGDRGPYEQYF
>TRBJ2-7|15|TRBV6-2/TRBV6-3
CASRRLAGASYEQYF
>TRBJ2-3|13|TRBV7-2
CASSPDGVHTQYF
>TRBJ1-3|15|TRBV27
CASRGGGTERDTIYF
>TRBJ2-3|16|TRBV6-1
CASSEAGDRGLYTQYF
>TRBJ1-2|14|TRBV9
CASSVESTFYGYTF
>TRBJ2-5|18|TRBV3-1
CASSQAAGDFMRQETQYF
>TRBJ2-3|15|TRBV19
CASSTDRASTDTQYF
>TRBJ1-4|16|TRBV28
CASSKADRVANEKLFF
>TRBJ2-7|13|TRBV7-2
CASTPLAHYEQYF
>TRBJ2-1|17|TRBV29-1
CSAEQGARLAIYNEQFF
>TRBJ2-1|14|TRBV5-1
CASSLGTSMYEQFF
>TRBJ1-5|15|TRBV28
CASSREGAGNQPQHF
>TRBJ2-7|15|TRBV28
CASSPGLAESYEQYF
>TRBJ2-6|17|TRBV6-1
CASRADALGSGANVLTF
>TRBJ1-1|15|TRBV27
CASSLSGRTNTEAFF
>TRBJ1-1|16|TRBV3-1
CASSQEQRARSLGAFF
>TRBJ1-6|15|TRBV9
CASSYDRGWNSPLHF
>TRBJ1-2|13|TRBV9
CASSVELGTGYTF
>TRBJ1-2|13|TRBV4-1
CASSQDSIRDYTF
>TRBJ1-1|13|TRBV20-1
CSARQGGNTEAFF
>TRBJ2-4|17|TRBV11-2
CASSSLGPLEGKNIQYF
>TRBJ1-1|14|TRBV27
CASSLAGENTEAFF
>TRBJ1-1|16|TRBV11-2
CASSLGQGGFDTEAFF
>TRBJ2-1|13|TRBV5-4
CASRPVEDAEQFF
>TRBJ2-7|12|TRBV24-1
CATSERRGEQYF
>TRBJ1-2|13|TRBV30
CAWSEGENYGYTF
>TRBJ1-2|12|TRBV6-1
CASKTDSYGYTF
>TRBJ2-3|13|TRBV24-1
CATSDLLEDTQYF
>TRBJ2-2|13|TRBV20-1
CSALGTGTGELFF
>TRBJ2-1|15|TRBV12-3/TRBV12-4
CASKYRDNPYNEQFF
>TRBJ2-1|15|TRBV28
CASSSQGTGIDEQFF
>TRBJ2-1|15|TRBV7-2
CASSLAGGLGNEQFF
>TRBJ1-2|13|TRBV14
CASSPTGIIGYTF
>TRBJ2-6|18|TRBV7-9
CASSGRDSTFSGANVLTF
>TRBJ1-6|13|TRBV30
CAWTPTGKGALHF
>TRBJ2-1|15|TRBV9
CASSVAGRVDNEQFF
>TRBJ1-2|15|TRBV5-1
CASSLAYAGEYGYTF
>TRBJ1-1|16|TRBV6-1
CASTNAGRRMNTEAFF
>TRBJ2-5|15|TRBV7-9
CASSFPTGGEETQYF
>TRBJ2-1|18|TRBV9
CASSVDPEGTSGDNEQFF
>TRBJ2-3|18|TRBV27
CASSLLAGGPMGTDTQYF
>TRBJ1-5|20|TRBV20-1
CSARGRTGQGPGVLNQPQHF
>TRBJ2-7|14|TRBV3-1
CASSQPGLAYEQYF
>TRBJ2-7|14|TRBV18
CASSPSPSSYEQYF
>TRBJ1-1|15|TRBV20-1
CSARGRQRMNTEAFF
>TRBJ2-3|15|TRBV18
CASRIQGMNTDTQYF
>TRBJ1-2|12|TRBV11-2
CASTQGDYGYTF
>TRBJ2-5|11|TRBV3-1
CASSPCPAQYF
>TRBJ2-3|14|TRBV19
CASSLAEFTDTQYF
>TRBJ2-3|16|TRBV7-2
CASSLQAGGTADTQYF
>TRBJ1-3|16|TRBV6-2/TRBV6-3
CASSQNSGGLGNTIYF
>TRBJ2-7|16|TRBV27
CASSLGPPGETYEQYF
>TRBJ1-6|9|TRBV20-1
CSAKQPLHF
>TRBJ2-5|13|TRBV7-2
CASSLYTQETQYF
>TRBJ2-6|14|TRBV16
CASSQGQGANVLTF
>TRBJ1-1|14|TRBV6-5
CASSYFYFRWGAFF
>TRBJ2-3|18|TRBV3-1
CASSPELLAGISTDTQYF
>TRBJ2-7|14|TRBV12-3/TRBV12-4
CASSLWQGTYEQYF